The sequence of this T cell receptor beta chain was determined in a study of immune evolution from preneoplasia to lung adenocarcinoma. At the level of the study: HLA loss of heterozygosity: 5.5% to 8.5% AIS, about 15% MIA, roughly 35% ADC, none AAH. Study-wide results and limits: Top clone share appeared to fall from AAH through AIS, MIA, adenocarcinoma.

In regard to this clone: Its antigen is not identified.

TCRdb's table, derived via immunoSEQ multiplex PCR, lists solely in-frame clones and lacks some. The table includes tens of thousands of clones, around 70% detected once. Resections took place in Japan or China from the mid-2010s to the late 2010s. Premalignant or tumor cells were enriched by macro-dissection after pathologic assessment. Trimming removed 0 bases at V and 12 bases at J, with 12 bases between. CDR1 is LGHNA and CDR2 is YNFKEQ in the germline V gene. The CDR3 loop spans 13 amino acids. The specimen was FFPE invasive lung adenocarcinoma tissue. The chain recombines TRBV4-2 with TRBJ2-1; D may correspond to TRBD1 or TRBD2 (5 bases each). The origin of this receptor is a person between 55 and 69 years old with invasive lung adenocarcinoma. Some clones in this sample may be carry-over from other donors' samples. The CDR3 coding sequence is TGTGCCAGCAGCCAAGATGGGGGATGGAGGCAGTTCTTC. Translating gives CASSQDGGWRQFF.